A single sample is the source of the 17 T cell receptor beta chains below, sequenced in a study of T cell repertoires in cytomegalovirus infection. No antigen is known for these receptors. TCRdb reprocessed the reads via MiXCR and lists one record per CDR3 protein. This sample has 700,000 to 850,000 distinct CDR3 sequences; about 30% occur once, and the top ten carry roughly an eighth. Material: cultured CD8+ T cells from PBMCs, obtained from culture after CMV antigen stimulation. These receptors came from a human donor in good health (CMV status not recorded). Some clones in this sample may be carry-over from other donors' samples.

With regard to this clonotype: A read error may produce the germline difference seen at one junction end. The rearrangement joins TRBV28 to TRBJ2-5; D not resolved. The germline V gene encodes CDR1 MDHEN and CDR2 SYDVKM. The CDR3 extends over 16 amino acids. The CDR3 protein is CVSSATQRHVQETQYF. The CDR3 region has the DNA TGTGTCAGCAGTGCCACACAAAGGCATGTGCAAGAGACCCAGTACTTC.

In this sample, this clonotype turned up many times. The chain employs TRBV6-5 and TRBJ1-2, with 10 bases matching TRBD1. Germline trimming cut 1 base from V and 2 bases from J; bases unmatched to any gene: 1. Germline loops: CDR1 MNHEY, CDR2 SVGAGI. The CDR3 is 15 residues long. The DNA of the CDR3 is TGTGCCAGCAGTTACTGGGACAGGGGAAACTATGGCTACACCTTC. Translating gives CASSYWDRGNYGYTF.

This clonotype turned up a few times. The chain carries TRBV7-9 and TRBJ2-1; 10 nucleotides align to TRBD2. Germline CDR1 SEHNR, CDR2 FQNEAQ (reference sequence). This CDR3 contains 17 residues. V was pared by 2 bases and J by 5 bases, with 9 bases of the junction left unmatched. CDR3 bases: TGTGCCAGCAGCTTAAGCACTAGCGGGGCCCACCACAATGAGCAGTTCTTC. It is translated as CASSLSTSGAHHNEQFF.

This clonotype was recorded a few times. This chain uses TRBV7-8 with TRBJ1-2, with TRBD1 identical over 7 bases. The germline V gene encodes CDR1 SGHVS and CDR2 FQNEAQ. The CDR3 has 14 amino acids. The V segment lost 5 bases and the J segment 5 bases; nucleotides outside the gene matches: 8. This CDR3 reads CASSTGASGYGYTF. As DNA, the CDR3 is TGTGCCAGCAGCACAGGGGCTTCCGGGTATGGCTACACCTTC. The complete variable domain, with remaining parts taken from reference TRBV7-8 and TRBJ1-2, reads GAGVSQSPRYKVAKRGQDVALRCDPISGHVSLFWYQQALGQGPEFLTYFQNEAQLDKSGLPSDRFFAERPEGSVSTLKIQRTQQEDSAVYLCASSTGASGYGYTFGSGTRLTVV.

V gene TRBV6-5 combines with J gene TRBJ2-1; no reliable D call. The germline gives CDR1 MNHEY, CDR2 SVGAGI. The CDR3 covers 15 residues. The V and J ends lost 6 bases and 0 bases respectively, with 12 bases between them. The CDR3, as DNA: TGTGCCAGCAGAGCGTACACCGGCTCCTACAATGAGCAGTTCTTC. Its protein is CASRAYTGSYNEQFF.

This clonotype has a handful of counts. The genes are TRBV7-9 and TRBJ1-1; D remains unclear. Deletions cut 2 bases from V and 8 bases from J, with 15 bases between. This CDR3 has 14 residues. Germline CDR1 reads SEHNR; CDR2 reads FQNEAQ (reference sequence). For the CDR3, the DNA is TGTGCCAGCAGCTTAACCCGCCCAACTATGGAAGCTTTCTTT. Its translation: CASSLTRPTMEAFF.

The chain employs TRBV27 and TRBJ2-3; D ambiguous. Trimming pared 6 bases from V and 2 bases from J, leaving 15 bases between. This CDR3 is built from 15 residues. The germline CDR1 and CDR2 sequences are MNHEY and SMNVEV (reference sequence). CDR3 in amino acids: CASSGGWGLTDTQYF. CDR3 in DNA: TGTGCCAGCAGCGGTGGATGGGGTCTCACAGATACGCAGTATTTT.

This rearrangement joins TRBV19 to TRBJ2-2; possibly TRBD1 for D (5 bases). The CDR3 sequence is 15 residues long. The ends were cut back, 0 bases at V and 4 bases at J, with 9 bases in the middle. Germline V CDR1 and CDR2: LNHDA, SQIVND (reference sequence). CDR3 amino acids: CASSIEGRATGELFF. CDR3 in DNA: TGTGCCAGTAGTATAGAAGGCAGGGCCACCGGGGAGCTGTTTTTT. The full variable domain, in which reference TRBV19 and TRBJ2-2 provide the parts outside the CDR3, is DGGITQSPKYLFRKEGQNVTLSCEQNLNHDAMYWYRQDPGQGLRLIYYSQIVNDFQKGDIAEGYSVSREKKESFPLTVTSAQKNPTAFYLCASSIEGRATGELFFGEGSRLTVL.

Comment on this clonotype: A much larger clone differs by one base, so this may be a read error. This chain uses TRBV6-2 or TRBV6-3 with TRBJ1-5; a possible D gene is TRBD1 (5 bases). This CDR3 spans 14 amino acids. V was trimmed by 10 bases and J by 2 bases, leaving 15 bases between them. Germline V gives CDR1 MNHEY, CDR2 SVGEGT. CDR3 in amino acids: CANRLNRGNQPQHF. The CDR3 region has the DNA TGTGCCAACAGGCTCAACCGGGGCAATCAGCCCCAGCATTTT.

J is TRBJ2-5 and V is TRBV4-1; maybe TRBD2 (6 bases). The CDR3 spans 15 residues. Trimming removed 0 bases from V and 7 bases from J, with 15 bases in between. Per germline, CDR1 MGHRA and CDR2 YSYEKL. CDR3 DNA sequence: TGCGCCAGCAGCCAAGACCGGGGGACTCCTTCGACCCAGTACTTC. Amino acids: CASSQDRGTPSTQYF.

The chain employs TRBV5-1 and TRBJ2-7, with a tentative D call TRBD1 (5 bases). The CDR3 runs 15 residues. Trimming cost V 0 bases and J 4 bases, with 14 bases left between them. In germline, CDR1 is SGHRS, CDR2 YFSETQ. The CDR3: CASSLAVGQIYEQYF. The DNA for the CDR3 is TGCGCCAGCAGCTTGGCGGTGGGGCAGATATACGAGCAGTACTTC.

This clonotype has at least ten counts. CDR3 in amino acids: CASSFPFNEQFF. CDR3 nucleotides: TGTGCCAGCAGCTTCCCCTTCAATGAGCAGTTCTTC. This chain links TRBV7-2 with TRBJ2-1, with D unclear. This CDR3 spans 12 amino acids. CDR1 is SGHTA and CDR2 is FQGNSA in the germline V gene. V lost 3 bases, J lost 6 bases, and 6 bases lay in between.

This chain connects TRBV9 to TRBJ1-1; no firm D call. CDR3 length: 15 residues. Between the trimmed V and J ends, which lost 4 bases and 0 bases, there was a span of 13 bases. Germline CDR1 SGDLS, CDR2 YYNGEE. This CDR3 reads CASSPSTSMNTEAFF. CDR3 nucleotides: TGTGCCAGCAGCCCGTCGACAAGCATGAACACTGAAGCTTTCTTT.

This chain joins TRBV6-1 and TRBJ2-1, with D maybe TRBD1 (6 bases). V lost 1 base to trimming and J lost 2 bases, with 9 bases between them. Per the germline V gene, CDR1 is MNHNS and CDR2 is SASEGT. CDR3 length: 15 residues. The CDR3 region is CASSEDRTAYNEQFF. The CDR3 coding sequence is TGTGCCAGCAGTGAAGACCGGACAGCCTACAATGAGCAGTTCTTC.

This clonotype was counted only a few times. The rearrangement joins TRBV4-1 to TRBJ2-1; D not resolved. The V end was cut by 1 base, the J end by 10 bases, with 17 bases between. The CDR3 consists of 15 residues. Germline loops: CDR1 MGHRA, CDR2 YSYEKL. Written as DNA, the CDR3 is TGCGCCAGCAGCCAAGTCCCTACAAAGGAAAGGGAGCAGTTCTTC. Translated, it gives CASSQVPTKEREQFF.

The rearrangement links TRBV14 to TRBJ1-1, with unresolved D. Germline CDR1 SGHDN, CDR2 FVKESK. V shed 8 bases and J shed 5 bases, with 15 bases lying between them. The CDR3 contains 13 residues. DNA for the CDR3: TGTGCCAGCCAGACTTTCCCTGAAACTGAAGCTTTCTTT. Its translation is CASQTFPETEAFF.

The chain recombines TRBV12-3 or TRBV12-4 with TRBJ2-5; D is possibly TRBD2 (7 bases). The V end lost 5 bases, the J end lost 0 bases, and 19 bases lay between the germline ends. The CDR3 length is 17 residues. DNA of the CDR3: TGTGCCAGCAGTCACGGGGGGCATAGTCCGTACCAAGAGACCCAGTACTTC. Translation gives CASSHGGHSPYQETQYF.